Below, 17 T cell receptor beta chains from the same sample are listed, as sequenced in a study of PD-1 blockade in classical Hodgkin lymphoma. Only in-frame clones appear in the TCRdb table, and some are missing; sequencing was by immunoSEQ multiplex PCR. The sample yields about 86,000 clones, 80% to 90% seen once. Autologous stem cell transplantation was followed by relapse in every patient, and brentuximab vedotin exposure varied. Specimen: peripheral blood mononuclear cells (PBMCs), collected before the second cycle of nivolumab. The receptor set was obtained from a human donor with classical Hodgkin lymphoma.

The chain recombines TRBV11-2 with TRBJ1-3; possibly TRBD1 for D (6 bases). There are 15 residues in the CDR3. The V end lost 1 base, the J end lost 4 bases, and 11 bases lay between the germline ends. Germline assignment: CDR1 SGHAT and CDR2 FQNNGV. CDR3 DNA: TGTGCCAGCAGCTTAGTCTTGACAGGCGGAAACACCATATATTTT. Translated: CASSLVLTGGNTIYF.

The chain links TRBV27 to TRBJ1-2; 8 positions match TRBD1. The germline V gene encodes CDR1 MNHEY and CDR2 SMNVEV (reference sequence). The CDR3 runs 15 residues. V trimming: 5 bases; J trimming: 4 bases; junction bases outside the gene matches: 9. The CDR3 nucleotides read TGTGCCAGCAGTCTGACAGGGGCTGCCCCCTATGGCTACACCTTC. Encoded protein: CASSLTGAAPYGYTF.

J is TRBJ2-4 and V is TRBV28, with D possibly matching TRBD2 (6 bases). The ends were cut back, 1 base at V and 0 bases at J, with 10 bases in the middle. The CDR3 has 16 amino acids. Germline CDR1 reads MDHEN; CDR2 reads SYDVKM. CDR3 in DNA: TGTGCCAGCAGTTTATTTCGGGGGACAGCCAAAAACATTCAGTACTTC. Translating it yields CASSLFRGTAKNIQYF.

J is TRBJ2-3 and V is TRBV28, with a tentative D call TRBD2 (5 bases). This CDR3 spans 14 amino acids. The V and J ends lost 6 bases and 0 bases respectively, with 10 bases between them. Germline V gene lookup returns CDR1 MDHEN and CDR2 SYDVKM. The CDR3 loop is CASSGVFSTDTQYF. The CDR3, as DNA: TGTGCCAGCAGCGGGGTTTTTAGCACAGATACGCAGTATTTT. Drawing the rest from reference TRBV28 and TRBJ2-3, the complete variable domain is DVKVTQSSRYLVKRTGEKVFLECVQDMDHENMFWYRQDPGLGLRLIYFSYDVKMKEKGDIPEGYSVSREKKERFSLILESASTNQTSMYLCASSGVFSTDTQYFGPGTRLTVL.

Here the CDR3 DNA reads TGTGCCAGCAGTTACCAGACGACAGGGAACACTGAAGCTTTCTTT. Translation gives CASSYQTTGNTEAFF. The V call is TRBV6-6, the J call TRBJ1-1, with D perhaps TRBD1 (6 bases). The germline V gene has CDR1 MNHNY and CDR2 SVGAGI (reference sequence). The V end lost 2 bases, the J end lost 1 base, and 11 bases lay between the germline ends. The CDR3 totals 15 residues.

The chain couples TRBV7-6 to TRBJ2-1; the D gene is possibly TRBD2 (5 bases). Germline V CDR1 and CDR2: SGHVS, FNYEAQ. The CDR3 contains 14 residues. V lost 5 bases and J lost 9, with 17 bases in between. CDR3: CASSLGGSWVEQFF. CDR3 nucleotide sequence: TGTGCCAGCAGCCTGGGTGGGAGTTGGGTTGAGCAGTTCTTC.

This rearrangement joins TRBV2 to TRBJ2-2, with TRBD1 matching over 7 bases. CDR1 is SNHLY, CDR2 FYNNEI, per germline. The ends lost 6 bases at V and 5 bases at J; junction bases unmatched: 3. The CDR3 is 13 amino acids. The CDR3 spells CASSRQGTGELFF. CDR3 DNA: TGTGCCAGCAGCAGACAGGGTACCGGGGAGCTGTTTTTT.

The CDR3 DNA follows: TGCGCCAGCATCTCGGGACTTAACTACAATGAGCAGTTCTTC. Protein product: CASISGLNYNEQFF. The chain couples TRBV10-2 to TRBJ2-1; a possible D gene is TRBD2 (6 bases). The CDR3 runs 14 residues. The germline V gene encodes CDR1 WSHSY and CDR2 SAAADI. The ends were cut back, 7 bases at V and 3 bases at J, with 13 bases in the middle.

J is TRBJ2-7 and V is TRBV28, with 7 bases fitting TRBD1. Germline CDR1 reads MDHEN; CDR2 reads SYDVKM. The CDR3 extends over 15 amino acids. Trimming cost V 5 bases and J 3 bases; bases outside gene matches: 10. In nucleotides, the CDR3 is TGTGCCAGCAGTCCCCCCTCGGGACAGTACTACGAGCAGTACTTC. Amino acids: CASSPPSGQYYEQYF. The variable domain in full, with the rest retrieved from reference TRBV28 and TRBJ2-7, is DVKVTQSSRYLVKRTGEKVFLECVQDMDHENMFWYRQDPGLGLRLIYFSYDVKMKEKGDIPEGYSVSREKKERFSLILESASTNQTSMYLCASSPPSGQYYEQYFGPGTRLTVT.

This clone has just one count. Other DNA sequences in the same sample also yield this CDR3. V usage is TRBV4-1 and J usage is TRBJ1-3; possible D gene TRBD1, 6 bases. Trimming pared 4 bases from V and 0 bases from J, leaving 10 bases between. This CDR3 is 15 amino acids long. Looked up from germline, CDR1 is MGHRA and CDR2 is YSYEKL. The CDR3, as DNA: TGCGCCAGCAGCCCCGGACAGCTCTCTGGAAACACCATATATTTT. Protein: CASSPGQLSGNTIYF.

J is TRBJ2-2 and V is TRBV19, with unresolved D. The CDR3 runs to 12 residues. CDR1 and CDR2 (germline): LNHDA, SQIVND (reference sequence). The V end lost 9 bases, the J end lost 2 bases, and 7 bases lay between the germline ends. CDR3 in DNA: TGTGCCAGCGACAAAAACACCGGGGAGCTGTTTTTT. It translates to CASDKNTGELFF.

The gene calls are TRBV7-9 and TRBJ2-1; D possibly corresponds to TRBD1 (5 bases). CDR1 SEHNR and CDR2 FQNEAQ come from the germline V gene (reference sequence). The CDR3 loop spans 12 amino acids. V was trimmed by 9 bases and J by 9 bases, leaving 15 bases between them. CDR3 sequence reads: CASRYGAGEQFF. CDR3 nucleotides: TGTGCCAGTCGGTATGGGGCTGGTGAGCAGTTCTTC.

The gene calls are TRBV5-1 and TRBJ2-2; the match to TRBD2 covers 7 bases. The junction had 5 bases not matched to a gene; V was cut back by 0 bases and J by 0 bases. This CDR3 has 17 residues. CDR1 SGHRS and CDR2 YFSETQ come from the germline V gene. CDR3 nucleotides: TGCGCCAGCAGCTTGGTCGGACTAGTGTCGAACACCGGGGAGCTGTTTTTT. It translates to CASSLVGLVSNTGELFF.

In this sample, this clone turned up once. This chain joins TRBV6-5 and TRBJ1-5; D unclear. The germline V and J ends were trimmed by 6 bases and 0 bases, with 9 bases remaining between them. Germline V CDR1 and CDR2: MNHEY, SVGAGI. The CDR3 length is 14 residues. CDR3 nucleotides: TGTGCCAGCAGGTTAGACGATAGCAATCAGCCCCAGCATTTT. Translating gives CASRLDDSNQPQHF.

This clone was found once. This rearrangement joins TRBV6-6 to TRBJ1-1; weak D call: TRBD1 (6 bases). Trimming took 5 bases from V and 0 from J, leaving 13 bases between them. The CDR3 extends over 15 amino acids. CDR1 MNHNY and CDR2 SVGAGI come from the germline V gene (reference sequence). CDR3 sequence (DNA): TGTGCCAGCAGTATACAGGGAACTCTGAACACTGAAGCTTTCTTT. The encoded protein is CASSIQGTLNTEAFF.

The chain is built from TRBV6-1 and TRBJ1-3; D is undetermined. The CDR3 runs 15 residues. The V end lost 0 bases, the J end lost 0 bases, and 6 bases lay between the germline ends. The germline gives CDR1 MNHNS, CDR2 SASEGT. CDR3 protein: CASSEASFSGNTIYF. DNA for the CDR3: TGTGCCAGCAGTGAAGCGTCCTTCTCTGGAAACACCATATATTTT.

This clone occurred once. The CDR3 here is CSGWQETQYF. Here the CDR3 DNA reads TGCAGCGGGTGGCAAGAGACCCAGTACTTC. This chain uses TRBV20-1 with TRBJ2-5; unclear D gene. Germline V CDR1 and CDR2: DFQATT, SNEGSKA (reference sequence). CDR3 length: 10 residues.